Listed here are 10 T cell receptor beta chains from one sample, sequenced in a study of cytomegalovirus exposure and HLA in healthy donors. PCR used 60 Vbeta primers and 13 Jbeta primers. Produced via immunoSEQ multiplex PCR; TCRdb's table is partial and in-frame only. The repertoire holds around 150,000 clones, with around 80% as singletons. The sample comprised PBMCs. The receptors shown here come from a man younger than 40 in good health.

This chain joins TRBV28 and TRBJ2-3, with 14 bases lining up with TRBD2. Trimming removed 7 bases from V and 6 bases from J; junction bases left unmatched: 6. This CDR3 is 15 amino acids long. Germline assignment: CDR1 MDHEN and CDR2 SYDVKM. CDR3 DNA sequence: TGTGCCAGCAACCCCTGGACTAGCGGGAGGGATACGCAGTATTTT. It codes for CASNPWTSGRDTQYF.

CDR3 region: CASSPGTSGSWEQFF. The CDR3, as DNA: TGTGCCAGCAGCCCTGGGACTAGCGGGAGTTGGGAGCAGTTCTTC. The chain recombines TRBV7-3 with TRBJ2-1, with 14 positions matching TRBD2. Germline CDR1 is SGHTA and CDR2 is FQGTGA. After removal of 5 bases from V and 10 bases from J, the junction contained 7 bases not matched to a gene. This CDR3 comprises 15 residues.

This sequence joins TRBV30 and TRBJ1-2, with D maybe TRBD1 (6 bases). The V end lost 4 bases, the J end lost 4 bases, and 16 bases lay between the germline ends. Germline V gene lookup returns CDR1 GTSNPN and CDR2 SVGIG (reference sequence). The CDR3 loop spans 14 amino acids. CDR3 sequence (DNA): TGTGCCTGGAACCAGGGGCAGTCTACCTATGGCTACACCTTC. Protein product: CAWNQGQSTYGYTF.

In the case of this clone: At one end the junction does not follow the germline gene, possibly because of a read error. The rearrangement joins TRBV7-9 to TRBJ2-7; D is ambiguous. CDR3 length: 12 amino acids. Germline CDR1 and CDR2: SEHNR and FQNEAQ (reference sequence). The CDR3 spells CSSSLTTLEQYF. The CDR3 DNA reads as TGTTCCAGCAGCTTAACTACACTCGAGCAGTACTTC. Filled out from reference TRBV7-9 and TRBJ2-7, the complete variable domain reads DTGVSQNPRHKITKRGQNVTFRCDPISEHNRLYWYRQTLGQGPEFLTYFQNEAQLEKSRLLSDRFSAERPKGSFSTLEIQRTEQGDSAMYLCSSSLTTLEQYFGPGTRLTVT.

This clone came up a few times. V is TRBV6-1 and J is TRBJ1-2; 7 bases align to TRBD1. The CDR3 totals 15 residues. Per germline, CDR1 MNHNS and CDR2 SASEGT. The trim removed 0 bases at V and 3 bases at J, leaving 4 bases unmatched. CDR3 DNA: TGTGCCAGCAGTGAAGCCCCGGACAGGTACTATGGCTACACCTTC. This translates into CASSEAPDRYYGYTF.

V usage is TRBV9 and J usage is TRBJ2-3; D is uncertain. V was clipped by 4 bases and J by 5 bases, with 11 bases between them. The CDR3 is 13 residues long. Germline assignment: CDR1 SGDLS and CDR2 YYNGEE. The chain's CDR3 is CASSPNFRDTQYF. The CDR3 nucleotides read TGTGCCAGCAGCCCGAATTTTAGAGATACGCAGTATTTT.

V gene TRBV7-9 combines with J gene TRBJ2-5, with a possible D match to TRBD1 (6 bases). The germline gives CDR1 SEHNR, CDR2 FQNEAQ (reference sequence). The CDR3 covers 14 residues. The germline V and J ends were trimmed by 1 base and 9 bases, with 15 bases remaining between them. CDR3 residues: CASSLVAGAEAQYF. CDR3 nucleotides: TGTGCCAGCAGCTTAGTGGCAGGGGCGGAGGCCCAGTACTTC.

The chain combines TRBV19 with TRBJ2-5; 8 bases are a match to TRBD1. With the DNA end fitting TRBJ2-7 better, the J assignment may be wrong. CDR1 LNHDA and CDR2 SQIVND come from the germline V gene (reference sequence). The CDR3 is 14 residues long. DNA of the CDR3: TGTGCCAGTAGTAACAGGGGGACCACCTACGAGCAGTACTTC. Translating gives CASSNRGTTYEQYF.

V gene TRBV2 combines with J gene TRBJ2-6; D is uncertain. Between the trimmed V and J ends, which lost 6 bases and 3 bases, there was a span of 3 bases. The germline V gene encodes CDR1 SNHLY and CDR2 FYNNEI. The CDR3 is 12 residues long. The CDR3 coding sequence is TGTGCCAGCAGCGGTGGGGCCAACGTCCTGACTTTC. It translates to CASSGGANVLTF.

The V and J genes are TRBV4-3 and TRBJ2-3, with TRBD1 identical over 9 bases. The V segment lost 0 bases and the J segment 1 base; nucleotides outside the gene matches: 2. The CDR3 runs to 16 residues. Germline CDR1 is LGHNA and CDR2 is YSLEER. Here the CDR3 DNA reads TGCGCCAGCAGCCAAGAGTGGGACAGGGGCACAGATACGCAGTATTTT. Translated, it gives CASSQEWDRGTDTQYF.